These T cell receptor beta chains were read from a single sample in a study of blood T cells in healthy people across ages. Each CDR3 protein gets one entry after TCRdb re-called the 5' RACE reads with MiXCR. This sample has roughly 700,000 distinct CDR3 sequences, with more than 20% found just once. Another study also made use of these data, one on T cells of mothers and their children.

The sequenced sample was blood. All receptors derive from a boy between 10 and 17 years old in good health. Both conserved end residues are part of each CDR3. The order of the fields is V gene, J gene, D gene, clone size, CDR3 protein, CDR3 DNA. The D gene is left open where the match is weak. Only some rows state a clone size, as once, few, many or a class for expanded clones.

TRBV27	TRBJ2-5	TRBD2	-	CASSWLAGGAAETQYF	TGTGCCAGCAGTTGGCTAGCGGGAGGTGCAGCCGAGACCCAGTACTTC
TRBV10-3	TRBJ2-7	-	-	CAISDVQGKVGYEQYF	TGTGCCATCAGTGACGTTCAGGGTAAAGTCGGGTACGAGCAGTACTTC
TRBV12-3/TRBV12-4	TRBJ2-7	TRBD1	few	CASSIWDRFRSFSSYEQYF	TGTGCCAGCAGTATCTGGGACAGATTCAGATCTTTTTCCTCCTACGAGCAGTACTTC
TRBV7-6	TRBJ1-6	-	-	CASSLGLQGDSPLHF	TGTGCCAGCAGCTTAGGACTCCAGGGAGATTCACCCCTCCACTTT
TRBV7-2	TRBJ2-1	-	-	CASSLEAREGVDEQFF	TGTGCCAGCAGCTTAGAGGCTCGCGAGGGTGTGGATGAGCAGTTCTTC
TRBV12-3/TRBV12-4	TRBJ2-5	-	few	CASSYPGDLEQYF	TGTGCCAGCAGTTACCCCGGGGACCTTGAGCAGTACTTC
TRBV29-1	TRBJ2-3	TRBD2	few	CSVQRFGGRDPLGTDTQYF	TGCAGCGTCCAACGGTTCGGCGGGAGGGACCCATTGGGCACAGATACGCAGTATTTT
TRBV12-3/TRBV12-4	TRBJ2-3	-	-	CASSSAADTQYF	TGTGCCAGCAGTTCCGCAGCAGATACGCAGTATTTT
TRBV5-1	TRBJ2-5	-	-	CASSLGERVLQETQYF	TGCGCCAGCAGCTTGGGGGAGAGAGTGTTACAGGAGACCCAGTACTTC
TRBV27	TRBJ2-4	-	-	CASSSTRFPSIQYF	TGTGCCAGCAGTTCGACTAGATTCCCTAGCATTCAGTACTTC
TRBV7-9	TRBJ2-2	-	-	CASSTLPRDTGELFF	TGTGCCAGCAGCACGCTACCCCGGGACACCGGGGAGCTGTTTTTT
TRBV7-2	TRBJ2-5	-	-	CASSLERAETQYF	TGTGCCAGCAGCTTAGAACGAGCAGAGACCCAGTACTTC
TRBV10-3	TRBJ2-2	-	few	CAISDTGELFF	TGTGCCATCAGTGACACCGGGGAGCTGTTTTTT
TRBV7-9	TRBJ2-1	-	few	CASSLAYYEQFF	TGTGCCAGCAGCTTGGCCTACTATGAGCAGTTCTTC
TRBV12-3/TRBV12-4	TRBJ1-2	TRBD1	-	CASSTGGWWWGYTF	TGTGCCAGCAGCACAGGGGGCTGGTGGTGGGGCTACACCTTC
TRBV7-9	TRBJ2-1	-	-	CASSLSGSGKNEQFF	TGTGCCAGCAGCCTCTCGGGGTCAGGGAAGAATGAGCAGTTCTTC
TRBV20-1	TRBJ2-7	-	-	CSARGYSDRIYEQYF	TGCAGTGCTAGAGGATACTCCGACAGGATCTACGAGCAGTACTTC
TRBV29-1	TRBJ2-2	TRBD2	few	CSVETGSGGDTGELFF	TGCAGCGTTGAAACGGGTAGCGGGGGAGACACCGGGGAGCTGTTTTTT
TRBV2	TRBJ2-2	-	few	CASSEPSWNTGELFF	TGTGCCAGCAGCGAACCGAGTTGGAACACCGGGGAGCTGTTTTTT
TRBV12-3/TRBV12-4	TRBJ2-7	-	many	CASSSRPPDEQYF	TGTGCCAGCAGTTCCCGGCCCCCTGACGAGCAGTACTTC
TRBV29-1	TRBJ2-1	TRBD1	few	CSVDTTGVHEQFF	TGCAGCGTCGATACGACAGGGGTACATGAGCAGTTCTTC
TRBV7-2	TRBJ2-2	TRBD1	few	CASSLTGESRTGELFF	TGTGCCAGCAGCTTAACAGGGGAGTCGAGAACCGGGGAGCTGTTTTTT
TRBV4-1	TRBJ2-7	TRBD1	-	CASSRRTGGVEQYF	TGCGCCAGCAGCCGAAGGACAGGGGGCGTTGAGCAGTACTTC
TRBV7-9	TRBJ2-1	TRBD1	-	CASSPSMGTAQGNEQFF	TGTGCCAGCAGCCCGAGTATGGGGACAGCCCAGGGCAATGAGCAGTTCTTC
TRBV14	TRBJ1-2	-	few	CASSLLGTLMGGYTF	TGTGCCAGCAGCCTTCTTGGGACGCTCATGGGGGGCTACACCTTC
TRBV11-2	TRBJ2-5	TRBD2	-	CARTPWGGEETQYF	TGTGCCAGGACCCCCTGGGGAGGGGAAGAGACCCAGTACTTC
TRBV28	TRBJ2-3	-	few	CASSSRSADTQYF	TGTGCCAGCAGCTCAAGATCCGCAGATACGCAGTATTTT